This T cell receptor beta chain is drawn from a study of regulatory T cells in long-lasting Graves disease. Overall study findings and caveats: Accuracy may have suffered from the small sample size.

Sample time point: newly diagnosed GD, antithyroid drugs for less than 3 months. The TCR library used RNA extracted from PBMCs. V lost 6 bases, J lost 7 bases, and 10 bases stayed unmatched. This CDR3 contains 15 residues. HTBI primers from iRepertoire and Arm-PCR of CDR3 regions yielded the TCR beta libraries. A single record per CDR3 protein comes from TCRdb applying MiXCR to the multiplex PCR reads. The data show around 250,000 distinct CDR3 sequences, about 18% seen once. Concerning this clonotype itself: Its antigen remains unidentified.

These data were also filed under a second study, of T cells in Graves' hyperthyroidism and ophthalmopathy.

V and J are TRBV12-3 or TRBV12-4 and TRBJ1-5; TRBD1 matches at 9 bases. Sample: peripheral blood mononuclear cells (PBMCs), taken at new diagnosis, from a patient treated with antithyroid drugs. This receptor was identified in a woman aged 25 to 39 with Graves disease. The CDR3 sequence: CASRGTGRRGQPQHF. The CDR3 bases are TGTGCCAGCAGGGGGACAGGGAGACGGGGACAGCCCCAGCATTTT.